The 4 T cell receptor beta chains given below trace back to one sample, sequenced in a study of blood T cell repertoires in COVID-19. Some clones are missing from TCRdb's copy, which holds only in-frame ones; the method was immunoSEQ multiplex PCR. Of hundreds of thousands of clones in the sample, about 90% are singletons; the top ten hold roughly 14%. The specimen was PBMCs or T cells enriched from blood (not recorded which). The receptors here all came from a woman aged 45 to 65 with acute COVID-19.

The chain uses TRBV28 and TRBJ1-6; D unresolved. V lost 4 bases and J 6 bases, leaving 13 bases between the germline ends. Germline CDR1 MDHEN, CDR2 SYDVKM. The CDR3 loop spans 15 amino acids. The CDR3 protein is CASSWGVNLNSPLHF. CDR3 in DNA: TGTGCCAGCAGTTGGGGAGTAAATCTTAATTCACCCCTCCACTTT.

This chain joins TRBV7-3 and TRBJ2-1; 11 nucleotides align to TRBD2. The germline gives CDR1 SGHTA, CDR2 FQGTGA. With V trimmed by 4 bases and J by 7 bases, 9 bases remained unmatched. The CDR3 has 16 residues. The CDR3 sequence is CASSWDSGRAENEQFF. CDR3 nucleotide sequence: TGTGCCAGCAGCTGGGATAGCGGGAGGGCCGAGAATGAGCAGTTCTTC.

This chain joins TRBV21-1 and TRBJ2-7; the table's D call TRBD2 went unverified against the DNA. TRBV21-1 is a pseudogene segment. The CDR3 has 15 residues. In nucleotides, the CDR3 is TGTGCCAGCAGCAAAAGGCTAGCGGGGGGCTACGAGCAGTACTTC. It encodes CASSKRLAGGYEQYF.

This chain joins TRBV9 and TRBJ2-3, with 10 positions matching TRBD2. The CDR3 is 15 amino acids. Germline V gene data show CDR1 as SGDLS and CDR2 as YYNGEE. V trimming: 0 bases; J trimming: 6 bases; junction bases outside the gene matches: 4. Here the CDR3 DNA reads TGTGCCAGCAGCGTAGCGTTAGCGGGAGGCGATACGCAGTATTTT. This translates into CASSVALAGGDTQYF.